This passage covers 14 T cell receptor beta chains from one sample sequenced in a study of cytomegalovirus exposure and HLA in healthy donors. In the PCR, 60 Vbeta and 13 Jbeta primers were used. TCRdb's copy holds only in-frame clones and misses some; the assay was immunoSEQ multiplex PCR. The sample yields 150,000 to 200,000 clones, around 79% seen once. What was sequenced was PBMCs. These receptors were obtained from a woman aged 45-60 years in good health and CMV-seropositive.

The chain combines TRBV27 with TRBJ1-4, with a weak D call TRBD1 (6 bases). There are 15 residues in the CDR3. Germline V lookup: CDR1 MNHEY, CDR2 SMNVEV (reference sequence). V was trimmed by 6 bases and J by 7 bases, leaving 18 bases between them. CDR3 residues: CASSLNRDNSEKLFF. CDR3 sequence (DNA): TGTGCCAGCAGCCTAAACAGGGACAACAGTGAAAAACTGTTTTTT.

This clone is a singleton in its sample. This CDR3 is CASSRDRGRVQPQHF. In nucleotides, the CDR3 is TGTGCCAGCAGCAGGGACAGGGGGCGCGTTCAGCCCCAGCATTTT. The rearrangement joins TRBV5-6 to TRBJ1-5; TRBD1 aligns across 12 bases. The length of the CDR3 is 15 residues. The junction had 5 bases not matched to a gene; V was cut back by 4 bases and J by 6 bases. From germline, CDR1 is SGHDT and CDR2 YYEEEE.

The chain carries TRBV2 and TRBJ1-4; TRBD1 is a possible D gene (6 bases). The CDR3 has 14 residues. In germline, CDR1 is SNHLY, CDR2 FYNNEI. V gave up 9 bases and J gave up 2 bases, with 13 bases separating them. DNA of the CDR3: TGTGCCAGTGACGGGAGGGGGACTAATGAAAAACTGTTTTTT. It encodes CASDGRGTNEKLFF.

This chain uses TRBV7-2 with TRBJ2-5; D is unclear. CDR3 length: 13 residues. Germline CDR1 and CDR2: SGHTA and FQGNSA. V shed 2 bases and J shed 1 base, with 5 bases lying between them. CDR3 region: CASSLYSQETQYF. CDR3 in DNA: TGTGCCAGCAGCTTATACAGCCAAGAGACCCAGTACTTC.

The genes are TRBV5-6 and TRBJ2-2, with D possibly being TRBD2 (5 bases). This CDR3 has 13 amino acids. Between the trimmed V and J ends, which lost 4 bases and 2 bases, there was a span of 6 bases. The germline V gene encodes CDR1 SGHDT and CDR2 YYEEEE. CDR3 residues: CASSPGNTGELFF. DNA of the CDR3: TGTGCCAGCAGCCCGGGAAACACCGGGGAGCTGTTTTTT.

V usage is TRBV7-2 and J usage is TRBJ2-1; no definite D call. This CDR3 is built from 15 residues. V dropped 2 bases and J dropped 0 bases, with 8 bases sitting between them. Germline values: CDR1 SGHTA, CDR2 FQGNSA. CDR3 sequence (DNA): TGTGCCAGCAGCTTACCAGGAAGCTCCTACAATGAGCAGTTCTTC. Amino acid sequence: CASSLPGSSYNEQFF.

This clone was counted a few times. V gene TRBV6-5 combines with J gene TRBJ1-1, with D perhaps TRBD1 (5 bases). The germline V gene has CDR1 MNHEY and CDR2 SVGAGI. The CDR3 totals 14 residues. The V and J ends lost 2 bases and 0 bases respectively, with 7 bases between them. The CDR3 region is CASSYQGLNTEAFF. As DNA, the CDR3 is TGTGCCAGCAGTTACCAGGGCCTGAACACTGAAGCTTTCTTT.

This clone was detected only once. V gene TRBV4-1 combines with J gene TRBJ1-2; 11 bases are a match to TRBD1. With V trimmed by 7 bases and J by 4 bases, 8 bases remained unmatched. The CDR3 covers 15 residues. Germline V lookup: CDR1 MGHRA, CDR2 YSYEKL. CDR3 loop: CASNPFGTGGYGYTF. CDR3 sequence (DNA): TGCGCCAGCAACCCCTTTGGGACAGGGGGCTATGGCTACACCTTC.

The chain combines TRBV7-2 with TRBJ1-4, with a possible D match to TRBD1 (6 bases). The germline V and J ends were trimmed by 1 base and 5 bases, with 11 bases remaining between them. Germline-derived CDR1 and CDR2 are SGHTA and FQGNSA. This CDR3 spans 15 amino acids. CDR3: CASSLGGRRNEKLFF. DNA for the CDR3: TGTGCCAGCAGCTTAGGGGGGCGCAGGAATGAAAAACTGTTTTTT.

The chain is built from TRBV6-5 and TRBJ1-1; no firm D call. V gave up 2 bases and J gave up 5 bases, with 9 bases separating them. Germline values: CDR1 MNHEY, CDR2 SVGAGI. The CDR3 has 13 amino acids. CDR3 DNA sequence: TGTGCCAGCAGTTACGCAGGCAGGACTGAAGCTTTCTTT. It encodes CASSYAGRTEAFF.

This clone was picked up one time. Written as DNA, the CDR3 is TGTGCCAGCAGCTCCCGGACAGGCGCCTATGGCTACACCTTC. Translating gives CASSSRTGAYGYTF. This chain connects TRBV13 to TRBJ1-2, with TRBD1 matching 7 bases. The CDR3 has 14 amino acids. The V gene's germline CDR1 is PRHDT and CDR2 FYEKMQ (reference sequence). V trimming: 4 bases; J trimming: 4 bases; junction bases outside the gene matches: 6.

In this sample, this clone turned up a few times. V usage is TRBV5-4 and J usage is TRBJ2-1; 7 positions agree with TRBD2. Germline lookup yields CDR1 SGHNT and CDR2 YYREEE (reference sequence). V lost 3 bases and J lost 5; bases outside the gene matches: 8. This CDR3 comprises 15 residues. The CDR3 nucleotides are TGTGCCAGCAGCTCGTGGGAGGGCCATCACAATGAGCAGTTCTTC. Translating it yields CASSSWEGHHNEQFF.

This clone was counted only a few times. The chain couples TRBV19 to TRBJ1-2, with D hard to call. V was cut by 4 bases and J by 2 bases, with 14 bases left in between. This CDR3 contains 15 residues. Germline V gene data show CDR1 as LNHDA and CDR2 as SQIVND (reference sequence). In DNA, the CDR3 is TGTGCCAGTAGTACTTACTCCGACGGGAACTATGGCTACACCTTC. Its protein is CASSTYSDGNYGYTF.

The chain uses TRBV28 and TRBJ1-2; D uncertain. This CDR3 comprises 11 residues. With 8 bases removed from V and 2 bases from J, the gap between germline ends came to 6 bases. Germline loops: CDR1 MDHEN, CDR2 SYDVKM. CDR3 region: CASENNYGYTF. In DNA form, the CDR3 reads TGTGCCAGCGAGAACAACTATGGCTACACCTTC.